This T cell receptor beta chain derives from a study of cytomegalovirus exposure and HLA in healthy donors. Germline lookup yields CDR1 SGHVS and CDR2 FNYEAQ. This CDR3 comprises 18 residues. V lost 5 bases and J lost 8; bases outside the gene matches: 18. The primer mix had 60 Vbeta and 13 Jbeta primers. Under the authors' procedure: In a later analysis, tens of millions of unique TCR beta chains included roughly 11 million shared by two or more donors. Produced via immunoSEQ multiplex PCR; TCRdb's table is partial and in-frame only. That table supplies the V and J calls and clone size; D and trimming were determined from the DNA. Here the sample spans around 210,000 clones, approximately 85% being singletons. Points on this clone: Its specificity is not known.

Broader study findings: Rarity marked most TCR sequences, yet some public TCRs occurred in many donors.

The chain carries TRBV7-6 and TRBJ2-1, with 10 nucleotides matching TRBD2. The sample was PBMCs. The receptor's source is a woman aged 40 to 50 in good health and CMV-seronegative. The CDR3 nucleotides read TGTGCCAGCAGCGATTTTCCCGACGGGACTAGCGCCGGAGATGAGCAGTTCTTC. This translates into CASSDFPDGTSAGDEQFF.